This T cell receptor beta chain was profiled in a study of cytomegalovirus exposure and HLA in healthy donors. PCR primers comprised 60 Vbeta and 13 Jbeta primers. Profiling relied on immunoSEQ multiplex PCR, and the TCRdb table lists in-frame clones only, not all of them. The sample contains about 190,000 clones, over 60% of which appear only once. Study observations and caveats: Cytomegalovirus status was reportedly diagnosed by the classifier with high specificity and sensitivity. Most TCRs appeared rarely, but some public TCRs recurred in many donors.

This clone appeared a single time. The antigen remains unidentified. Trimming stripped 5 bases from V and 8 bases from J, with 17 bases between. The CDR3 loop spans 15 amino acids. The germline V gene encodes CDR1 SGHTS and CDR2 YDEGEE. The genes are TRBV5-8 and TRBJ1-6; a weak D match, TRBD1 (6 bases). The TCR sequence derives from a man in his thirties or forties in good health and CMV-seropositive. The sequenced sample was PBMCs. The CDR3 sequence: CASRSVQGSYSPLHF. In nucleotides, the CDR3 is TGTGCCAGCAGAAGCGTTCAGGGGTCGTATTCACCCCTCCACTTT.